The clone carrying this TCR beta chain was counted only a few times. V lost 10 bases to trimming and J lost 4 bases, with 20 bases between them. The germline CDR1 and CDR2 sequences are WSHSY and SAAADI. This CDR3 has 16 residues. The source of the sample is a study of T cell repertoires in cytomegalovirus infection. TCRdb called the reads again in MiXCR, with one record for every CDR3 protein. Here the sample spans about 360,000 distinct CDR3 sequences, 15% to 20% being singletons. This chain joins TRBV10-2 and TRBJ2-6, with a possible D match to TRBD2 (6 bases). This receptor was identified in a human donor in good health (CMV status not recorded). Some clones in this sample may be carry-over from other donors' samples. Source material: PBMCs. CDR3 DNA sequence: TGCGCCATCAGGACATCTCCGCGGGGAGGGGCCAACGTCCTGACTTTC. It encodes CAIRTSPRGGANVLTF.